This T cell receptor (beta chain) was retrieved from a study of T cell responses to AZD1222 COVID-19 vaccine. Study-wide context: Pooled in the analysis were second doses at about 4 or about 12 weeks.

The CDR3 extends over 17 amino acids. Germline V gives CDR1 SGHTA, CDR2 FQGNSA. V gave up 4 bases and J gave up 1 base; unmatched junction bases: 10. Assay: immunoSEQ multiplex PCR; the TCRdb copy retains only in-frame clones and omits some. The sample comprises about 97,000 clones, approximately 91% of which are singletons, and approximately 2.8% rests with the top ten. The rearrangement links TRBV7-2 to TRBJ2-1, with 7 bases matching TRBD2. This specimen was peripheral blood, taken on day 0 of AZD1222 vaccination. The source of this sequence is an adult in good health. The CDR3 DNA is TGTGCCAGCAGCTCCCGGTTAGGCGGGAGTTCCTACAATGAGCAGTTCTTC. As protein: CASSSRLGGSSYNEQFF.